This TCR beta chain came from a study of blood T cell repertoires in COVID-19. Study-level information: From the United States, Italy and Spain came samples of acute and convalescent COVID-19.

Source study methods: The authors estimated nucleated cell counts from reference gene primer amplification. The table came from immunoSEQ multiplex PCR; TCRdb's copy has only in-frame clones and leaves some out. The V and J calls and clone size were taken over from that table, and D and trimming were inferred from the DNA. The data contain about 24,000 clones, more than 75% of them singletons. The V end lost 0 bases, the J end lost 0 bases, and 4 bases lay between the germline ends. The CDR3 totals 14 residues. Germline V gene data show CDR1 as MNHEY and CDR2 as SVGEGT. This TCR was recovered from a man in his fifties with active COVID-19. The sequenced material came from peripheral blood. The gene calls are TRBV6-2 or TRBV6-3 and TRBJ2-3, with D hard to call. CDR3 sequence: CASSYSTSTDTQYF. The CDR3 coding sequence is TGTGCCAGCAGTTACTCGACTAGCACAGATACGCAGTATTTT.